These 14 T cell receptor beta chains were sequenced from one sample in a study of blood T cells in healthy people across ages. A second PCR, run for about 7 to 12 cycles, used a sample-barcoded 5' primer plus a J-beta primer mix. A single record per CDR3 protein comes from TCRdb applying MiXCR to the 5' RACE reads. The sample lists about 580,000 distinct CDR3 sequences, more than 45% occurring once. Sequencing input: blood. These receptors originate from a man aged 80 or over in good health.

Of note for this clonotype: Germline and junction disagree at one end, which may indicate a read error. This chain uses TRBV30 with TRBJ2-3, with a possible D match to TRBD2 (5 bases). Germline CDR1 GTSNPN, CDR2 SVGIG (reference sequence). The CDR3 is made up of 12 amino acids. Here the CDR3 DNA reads TGTGCCGGGAGTCCCCGAGCTGATACGCAGTATTTT. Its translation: CAGSPRADTQYF. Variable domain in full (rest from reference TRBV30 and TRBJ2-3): SQTIHQWPATLVQPVGSPLSLECTVEGTSNPNLYWYRQAAGRGLQLLFYSVGIGQISSEVPQNLSASRPQDRQFILSSKKLLLSDSGFYLCAGSPRADTQYFGPGTRLTVL.

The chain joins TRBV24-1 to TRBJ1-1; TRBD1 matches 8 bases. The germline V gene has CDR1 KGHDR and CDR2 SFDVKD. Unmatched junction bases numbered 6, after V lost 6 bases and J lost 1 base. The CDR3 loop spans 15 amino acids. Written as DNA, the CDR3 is TGTGCCACCAGTCAGACAGGGGTTACGAACACTGAAGCTTTCTTT. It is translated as CATSQTGVTNTEAFF.

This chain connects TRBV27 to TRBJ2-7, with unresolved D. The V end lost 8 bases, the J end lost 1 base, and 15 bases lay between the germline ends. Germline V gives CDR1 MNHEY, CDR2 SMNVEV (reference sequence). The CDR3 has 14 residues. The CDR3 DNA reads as TGTGCCAGCTGGGATCCAGACTGGTCCTACGAGCAGTACTTC. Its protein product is CASWDPDWSYEQYF.

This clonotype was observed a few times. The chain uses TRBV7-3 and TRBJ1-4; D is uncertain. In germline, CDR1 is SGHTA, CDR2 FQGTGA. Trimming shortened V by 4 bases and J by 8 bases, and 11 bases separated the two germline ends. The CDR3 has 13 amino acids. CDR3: CASSSKPGEKLFF. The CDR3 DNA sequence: TGTGCCAGCAGCTCGAAGCCAGGAGAAAAACTGTTTTTT.

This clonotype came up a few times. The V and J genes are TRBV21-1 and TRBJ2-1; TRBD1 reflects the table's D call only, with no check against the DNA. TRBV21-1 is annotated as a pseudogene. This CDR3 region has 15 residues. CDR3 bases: TGTGCCCATCCTGAACCGGGACAGTGCTACAATGAGCAGTTCTTC. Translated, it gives CAHPEPGQCYNEQFF.

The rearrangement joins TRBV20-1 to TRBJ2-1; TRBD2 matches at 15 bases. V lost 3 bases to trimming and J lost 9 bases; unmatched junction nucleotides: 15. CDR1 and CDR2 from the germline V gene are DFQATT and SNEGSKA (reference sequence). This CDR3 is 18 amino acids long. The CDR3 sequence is CSASLAVLGLAGGVEQFF. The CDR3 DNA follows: TGCAGTGCTAGTTTAGCGGTGCTGGGACTAGCGGGAGGTGTTGAGCAGTTCTTC.

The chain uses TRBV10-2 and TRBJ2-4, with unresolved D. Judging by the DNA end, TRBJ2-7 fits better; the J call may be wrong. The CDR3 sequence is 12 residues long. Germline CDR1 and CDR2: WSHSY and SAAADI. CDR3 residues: CASSESFGEQYF. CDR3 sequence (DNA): TGCGCCAGCAGTGAGTCGTTCGGCGAGCAGTACTTC.

CDR3 DNA sequence: TGCAGTGCTAGCCCTAGCGGCTACCAAGAGACCCAGTACTTC. Its translation is CSASPSGYQETQYF. V and J are TRBV20-1 and TRBJ2-5, with TRBD2 matching 7 bases. Germline V gene lookup returns CDR1 DFQATT and CDR2 SNEGSKA (reference sequence). With 3 bases clipped from V and 0 bases from J, the junction kept 4 bases outside the gene matches. The CDR3 has 14 residues.

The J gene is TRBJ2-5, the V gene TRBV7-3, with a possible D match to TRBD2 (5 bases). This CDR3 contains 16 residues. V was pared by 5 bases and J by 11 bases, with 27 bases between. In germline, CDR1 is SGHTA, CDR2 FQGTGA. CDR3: CASSPAAASYYNEQYF. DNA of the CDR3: TGTGCCAGCAGCCCTGCGGCGGCTAGCTATTACAATGAGCAGTACTTC.

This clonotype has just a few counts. The CDR3 DNA reads TGTGCCAGCAGCCCGCGGAGACCGAACACCGGGGAGCTGTTTTTT. Amino acid sequence: CASSPRRPNTGELFF. V and J are TRBV11-1 and TRBJ2-2, with no clear D. CDR3 size: 15 residues. Looked up from germline, CDR1 is SGHAT and CDR2 is FQDESV (reference sequence). V lost 5 bases, J lost 0 bases, and 10 bases lay in between.

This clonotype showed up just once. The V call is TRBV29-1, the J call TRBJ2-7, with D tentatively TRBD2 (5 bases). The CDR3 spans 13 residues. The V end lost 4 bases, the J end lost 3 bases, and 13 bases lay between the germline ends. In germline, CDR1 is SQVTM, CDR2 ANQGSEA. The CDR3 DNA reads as TGCAGCGTTGCATCCGGGGTTGGCTACGAGCAGTACTTC. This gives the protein CSVASGVGYEQYF.

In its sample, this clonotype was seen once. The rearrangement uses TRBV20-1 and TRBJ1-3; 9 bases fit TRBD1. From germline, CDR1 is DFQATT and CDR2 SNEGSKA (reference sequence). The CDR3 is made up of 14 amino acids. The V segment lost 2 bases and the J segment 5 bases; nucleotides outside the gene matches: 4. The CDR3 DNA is TGCAGTGCTAGACACGGACAGGGGAGAAACACCATATATTTT. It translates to CSARHGQGRNTIYF.

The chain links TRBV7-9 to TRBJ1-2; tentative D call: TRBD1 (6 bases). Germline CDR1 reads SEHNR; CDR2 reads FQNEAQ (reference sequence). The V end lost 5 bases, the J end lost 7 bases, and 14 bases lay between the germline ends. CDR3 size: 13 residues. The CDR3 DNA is TGTGCCAGCAGCGGGGAGGACAGATCTGGCTACACCTTC. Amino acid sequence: CASSGEDRSGYTF. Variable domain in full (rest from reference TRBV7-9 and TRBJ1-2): DTGVSQNPRHKITKRGQNVTFRCDPISEHNRLYWYRQTLGQGPEFLTYFQNEAQLEKSRLLSDRFSAERPKGSFSTLEIQRTEQGDSAMYLCASSGEDRSGYTFGSGTRLTVV.

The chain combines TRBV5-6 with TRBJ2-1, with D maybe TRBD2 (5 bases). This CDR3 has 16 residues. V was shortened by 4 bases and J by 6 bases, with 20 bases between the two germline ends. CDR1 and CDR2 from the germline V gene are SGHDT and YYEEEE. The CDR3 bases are TGTGCCAGCAGCCCAACAGTTGCGGAGGACCGCAATGAGCAGTTCTTC. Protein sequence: CASSPTVAEDRNEQFF.